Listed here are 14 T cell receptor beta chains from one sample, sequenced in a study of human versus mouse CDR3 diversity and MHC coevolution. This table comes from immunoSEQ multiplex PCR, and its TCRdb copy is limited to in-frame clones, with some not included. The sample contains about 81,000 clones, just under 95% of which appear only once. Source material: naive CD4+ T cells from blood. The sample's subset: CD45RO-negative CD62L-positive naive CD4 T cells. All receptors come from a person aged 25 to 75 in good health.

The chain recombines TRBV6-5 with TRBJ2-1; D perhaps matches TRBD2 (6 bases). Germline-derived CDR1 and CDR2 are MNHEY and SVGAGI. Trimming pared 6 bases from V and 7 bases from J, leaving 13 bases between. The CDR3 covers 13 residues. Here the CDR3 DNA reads TGTGCCAGCAGGTCCGGGACTTGGAATGAGCAGTTCTTC. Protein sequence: CASRSGTWNEQFF.

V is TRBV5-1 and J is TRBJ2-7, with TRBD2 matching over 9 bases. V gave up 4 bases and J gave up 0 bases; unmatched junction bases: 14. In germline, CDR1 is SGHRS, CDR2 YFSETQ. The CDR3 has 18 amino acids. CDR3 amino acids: CASSPWEAGGSSSYEQYF. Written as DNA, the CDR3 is TGCGCCAGCAGCCCCTGGGAAGCGGGGGGCTCGAGCTCCTACGAGCAGTACTTC.

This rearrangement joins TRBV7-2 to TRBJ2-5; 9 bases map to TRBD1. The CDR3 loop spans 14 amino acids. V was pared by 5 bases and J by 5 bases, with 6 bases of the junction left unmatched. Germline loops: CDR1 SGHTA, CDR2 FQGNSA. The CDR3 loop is CASSRDRVVETQYF. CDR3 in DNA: TGTGCCAGCAGCCGGGACAGGGTTGTGGAGACCCAGTACTTC.

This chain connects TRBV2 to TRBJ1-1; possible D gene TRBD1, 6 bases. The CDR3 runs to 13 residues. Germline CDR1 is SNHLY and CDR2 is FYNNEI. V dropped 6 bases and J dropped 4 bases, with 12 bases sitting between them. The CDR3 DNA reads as TGTGCCAGCAGGGCAGGGGCGAGCACTGAAGCTTTCTTT. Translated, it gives CASRAGASTEAFF.

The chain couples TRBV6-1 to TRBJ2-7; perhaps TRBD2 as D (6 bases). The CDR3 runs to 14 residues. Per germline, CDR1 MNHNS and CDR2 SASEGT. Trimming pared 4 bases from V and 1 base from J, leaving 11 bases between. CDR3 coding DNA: TGTGCCAGCAGTGTCGCGGGAACATCCTACGAGCAGTACTTC. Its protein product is CASSVAGTSYEQYF.

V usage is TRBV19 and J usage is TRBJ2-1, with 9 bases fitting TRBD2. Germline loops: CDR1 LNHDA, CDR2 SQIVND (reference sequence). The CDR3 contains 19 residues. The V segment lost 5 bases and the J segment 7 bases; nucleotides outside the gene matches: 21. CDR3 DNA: TGTGCCAGTAGTCATCCCTACGGGGGGGCGGGAGGGTTATGGAATGAGCAGTTCTTC. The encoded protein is CASSHPYGGAGGLWNEQFF.

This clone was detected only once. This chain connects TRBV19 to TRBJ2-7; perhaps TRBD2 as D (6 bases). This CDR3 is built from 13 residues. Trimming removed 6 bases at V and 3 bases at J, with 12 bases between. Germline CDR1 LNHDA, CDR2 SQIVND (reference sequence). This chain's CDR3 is CASSPLGGYEQYF. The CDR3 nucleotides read TGTGCCAGTAGCCCCCTGGGGGGCTACGAGCAGTACTTC.

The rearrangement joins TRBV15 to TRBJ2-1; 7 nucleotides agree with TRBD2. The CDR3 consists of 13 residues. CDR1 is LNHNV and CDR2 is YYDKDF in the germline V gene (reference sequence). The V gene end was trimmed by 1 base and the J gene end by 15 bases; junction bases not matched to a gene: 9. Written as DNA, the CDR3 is TGTGCCACCAGCAGAGGGGGGAGGGCCTTACGGTTCTTC. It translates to CATSRGGRALRFF.

The CDR3 loop reads CSVEGGYTF. For the CDR3, the DNA is TGCAGCGTTGAGGGCGGCTACACCTTC. The chain carries TRBV29-1 and TRBJ1-2; D is unresolved. From germline, CDR1 is SQVTM and CDR2 ANQGSEA. Deletions cut 3 bases from V and 8 bases from J, with 4 bases between. The CDR3 is 9 amino acids.

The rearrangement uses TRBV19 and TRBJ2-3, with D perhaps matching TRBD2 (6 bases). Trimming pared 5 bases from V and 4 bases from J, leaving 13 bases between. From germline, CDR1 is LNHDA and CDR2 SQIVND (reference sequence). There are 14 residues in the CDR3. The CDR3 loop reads CASSGGVLPDTQYF. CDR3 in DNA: TGTGCCAGTAGTGGAGGGGTCCTCCCAGATACGCAGTATTTT.

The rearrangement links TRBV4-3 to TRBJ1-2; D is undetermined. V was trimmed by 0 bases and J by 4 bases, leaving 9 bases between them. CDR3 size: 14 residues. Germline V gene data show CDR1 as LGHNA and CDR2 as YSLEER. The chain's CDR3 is CASSQETRGYGYTF. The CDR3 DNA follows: TGCGCCAGCAGCCAAGAGACCCGGGGCTATGGCTACACCTTC.

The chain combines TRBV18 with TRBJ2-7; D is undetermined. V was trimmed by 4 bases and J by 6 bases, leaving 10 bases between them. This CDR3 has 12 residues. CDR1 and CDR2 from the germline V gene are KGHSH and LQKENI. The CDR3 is CASSQRVTEQYF. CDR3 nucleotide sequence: TGTGCCAGCTCACAACGGGTTACCGAGCAGTACTTC.

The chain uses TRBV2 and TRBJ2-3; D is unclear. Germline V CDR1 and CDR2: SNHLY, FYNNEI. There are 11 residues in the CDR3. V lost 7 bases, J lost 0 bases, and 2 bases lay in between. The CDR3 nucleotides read TGTGCCAGCACGAGCACAGATACGCAGTATTTT. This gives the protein CASTSTDTQYF. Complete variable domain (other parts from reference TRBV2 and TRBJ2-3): EPEVTQTPSHQVTQMGQEVILRCVPISNHLYFYWYRQILGQKVEFLVSFYNNEISEKSEIFDDQFSVERPDGSNFTLKIRSTKLEDSAMYFCASTSTDTQYFGPGTRLTVL.

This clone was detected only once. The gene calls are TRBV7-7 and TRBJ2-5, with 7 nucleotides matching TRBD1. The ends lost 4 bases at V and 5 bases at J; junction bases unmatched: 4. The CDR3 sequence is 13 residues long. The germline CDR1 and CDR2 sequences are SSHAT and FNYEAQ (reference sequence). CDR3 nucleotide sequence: TGTGCCAGCAGCTCACAGGGGTGGGAGACCCAGTACTTC. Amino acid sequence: CASSSQGWETQYF.